The rows below give T cell receptor beta chains drawn from one sample of a study of T-cell reconstitution after alpha-beta-depleted transplantation in children. TCRdb re-called the PCR reads through MiXCR, storing one row per CDR3 protein. This table holds more than 120,000 distinct CDR3 sequences, 8% to 10% found once. Sequences were derived from PBMCs, mostly from graft donor cells, sampled 180 days after TCRalphabeta/CD19-depleted stem cell transplant. The receptors derive from a female patient aged 2-10 years who had a stem cell transplant for congenital amegakaryocytic thrombocytopenia, so the T cells may come from the graft donor. The conserved cysteine and the conserved F or W are not part of the CDR3 here. The order of the fields is V gene, CDR3 protein.

>TRBV2
ASRRELAGTYNEQF
>TRBV5-1
ASSRGSGNPGELF
>TRBV6-1
ASTFTNTGELF
>TRBV7-8
ASSTAGSERDTQY
>TRBV5-1
ASSLASGRVDEQF
>TRBV5-1
ASSLEGRASYEQY
>TRBV15
ATGTTGAYEQY
>TRBV10-3
AIRAEGGGEQY
>TRBV29-1
SVCWDGPYGYT
>TRBV27
ASRETGGLNNEQF
>TRBV19
ASNPGDQPQH
>TRBV20-1
SARRTSYGYT
>TRBV20-1
SARLPGTGGNEAF
>TRBV7-9
ASSRIEGEQY
>TRBV20-1
SAREQGNRSPLH
>TRBV10-2
ASRLAGQNEQF
>TRBV7-2
ASSVSSGRDHEQY
>TRBV12-3/TRBV12-4
ASSFGYEQY
>TRBV27
ASSLRQVGETQY
>TRBV20-1
SVSGRTDTQY
>TRBV6-2/TRBV6-3
ASSYSSQKGGRPQH
>TRBV11-2
ASSSPNTYEQY
>TRBV12-3/TRBV12-4
ASSRGLAGGTDTQY
>TRBV7-9
ASSLSGGKRTGELF
>TRBV20-1
SAAGGTYNEQF
>TRBV10-3
AISFRDSSRGGELF
>TRBV10-3
AISDGLASSTDTQY
>TRBV5-1
ASSLGGGADTQY